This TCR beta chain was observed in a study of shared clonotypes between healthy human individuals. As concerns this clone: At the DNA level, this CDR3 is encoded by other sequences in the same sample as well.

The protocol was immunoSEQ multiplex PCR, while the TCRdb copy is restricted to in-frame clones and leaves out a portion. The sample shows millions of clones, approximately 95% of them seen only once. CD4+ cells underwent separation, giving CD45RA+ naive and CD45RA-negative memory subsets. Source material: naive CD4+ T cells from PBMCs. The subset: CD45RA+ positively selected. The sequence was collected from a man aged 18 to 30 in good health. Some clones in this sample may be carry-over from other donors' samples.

DNA for the CDR3: TGCGCCAGCAGCTTGGTCGGGGGCTACGAGCAGTACTTC. Translating it yields CASSLVGGYEQYF. This sequence joins TRBV5-1 and TRBJ2-7; the D gene is possibly TRBD2 (6 bases). The CDR3 length is 13 residues. V was cut by 0 bases and J by 3 bases, with 7 bases left in between. CDR1 is SGHRS and CDR2 is YFSETQ in the germline V gene.